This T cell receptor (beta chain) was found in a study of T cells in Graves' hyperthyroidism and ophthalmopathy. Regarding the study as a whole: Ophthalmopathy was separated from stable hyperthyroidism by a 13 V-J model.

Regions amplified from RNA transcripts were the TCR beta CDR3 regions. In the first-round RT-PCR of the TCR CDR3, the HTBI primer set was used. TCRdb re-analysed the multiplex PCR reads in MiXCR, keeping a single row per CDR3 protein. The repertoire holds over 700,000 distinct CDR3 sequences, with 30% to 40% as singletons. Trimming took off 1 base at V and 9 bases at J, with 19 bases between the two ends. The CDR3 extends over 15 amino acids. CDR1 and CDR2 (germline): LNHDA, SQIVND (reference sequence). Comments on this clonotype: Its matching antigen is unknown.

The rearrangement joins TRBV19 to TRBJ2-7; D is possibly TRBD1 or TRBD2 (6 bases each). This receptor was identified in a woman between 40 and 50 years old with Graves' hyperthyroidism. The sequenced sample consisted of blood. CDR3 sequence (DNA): TGTGCCAGTAGTATAGCGGGGGAGAGGACAGATACGCAGTACTTC. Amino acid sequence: CASSIAGERTDTQYF. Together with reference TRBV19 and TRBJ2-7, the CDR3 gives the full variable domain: DGGITQSPKYLFRKEGQNVTLSCEQNLNHDAMYWYRQDPGQGLRLIYYSQIVNDFQKGDIAEGYSVSREKKESFPLTVTSAQKNPTAFYLCASSIAGERTDTQYFGPGTRLTVT.